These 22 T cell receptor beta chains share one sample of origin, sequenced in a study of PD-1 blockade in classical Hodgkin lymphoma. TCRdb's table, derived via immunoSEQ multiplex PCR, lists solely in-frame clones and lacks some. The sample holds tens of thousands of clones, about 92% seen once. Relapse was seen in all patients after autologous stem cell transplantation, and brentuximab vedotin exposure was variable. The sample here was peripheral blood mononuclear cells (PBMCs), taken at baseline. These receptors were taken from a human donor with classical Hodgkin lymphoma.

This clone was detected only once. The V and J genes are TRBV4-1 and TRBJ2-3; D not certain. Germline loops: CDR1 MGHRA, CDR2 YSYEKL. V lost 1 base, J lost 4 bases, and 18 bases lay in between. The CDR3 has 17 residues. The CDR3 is CASSQAGLLSGADTQYF. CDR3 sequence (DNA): TGCGCCAGCAGCCAAGCCGGCCTCCTCTCTGGGGCAGATACGCAGTATTTT.

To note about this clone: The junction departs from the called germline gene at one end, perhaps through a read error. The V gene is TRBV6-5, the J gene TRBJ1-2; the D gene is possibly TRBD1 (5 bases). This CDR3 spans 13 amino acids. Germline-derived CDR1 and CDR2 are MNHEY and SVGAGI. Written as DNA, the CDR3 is TGTGCCAGCACCACGTTAGGAGAGACAGTTTGGAGTTTC. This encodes CASTTLGETVWSF.

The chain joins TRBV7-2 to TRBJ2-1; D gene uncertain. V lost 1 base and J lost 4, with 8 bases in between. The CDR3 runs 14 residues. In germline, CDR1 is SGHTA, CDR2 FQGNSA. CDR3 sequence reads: CASSLGGVYNEQFF. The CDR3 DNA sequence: TGTGCCAGCAGCTTAGGTGGGGTTTACAATGAGCAGTTCTTC.

In DNA, the CDR3 is TGTGCCAGTAGTGACCGACAGGGCTACAATGAGCAGTTCTTC. This codes for CASSDRQGYNEQFF. The chain employs TRBV19 and TRBJ2-1; 7 nucleotides match TRBD1. The CDR3 contains 14 residues. J gave up 3 bases and V 5 bases, and 4 bases lay outside the gene matches. Germline V gene data show CDR1 as LNHDA and CDR2 as SQIVND (reference sequence).

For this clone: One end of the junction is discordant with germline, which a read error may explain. The CDR3 loop reads CASSLAGGPYEQYF. DNA for the CDR3: TGTGCCAGCAGCCTAGCGGGGGGCCCCTACGAGCAGTACTTC. The V and J genes are TRBV7-9 and TRBJ2-7; 11 positions match TRBD2. Germline CDR1 SEHNR, CDR2 FQNEAQ (reference sequence). CDR3 length: 14 residues. Together with reference TRBV7-9 and TRBJ2-7, the CDR3 gives the full variable domain: DTGVSQNPRHKITKRGQNVTFRCDPISEHNRLYWYRQTLGQGPEFLTYFQNEAQLEKSRLLSDRFSAERPKGSFSTLEIQRTEQGDSAMYLCASSLAGGPYEQYFGPGTRLTVT.

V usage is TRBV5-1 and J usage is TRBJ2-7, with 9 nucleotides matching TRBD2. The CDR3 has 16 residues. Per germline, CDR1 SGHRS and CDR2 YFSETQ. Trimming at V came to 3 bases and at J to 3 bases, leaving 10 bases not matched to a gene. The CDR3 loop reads CASSSDPSGDFYEQYF. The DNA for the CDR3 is TGCGCCAGCAGCTCCGATCCTAGCGGGGACTTCTACGAGCAGTACTTC.

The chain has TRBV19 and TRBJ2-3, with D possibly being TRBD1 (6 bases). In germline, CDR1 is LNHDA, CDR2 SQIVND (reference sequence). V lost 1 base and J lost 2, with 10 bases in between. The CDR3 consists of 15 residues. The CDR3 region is CASSIGGRVTDTQYF. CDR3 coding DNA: TGTGCCAGTAGTATAGGGGGGCGGGTCACAGATACGCAGTATTTT.

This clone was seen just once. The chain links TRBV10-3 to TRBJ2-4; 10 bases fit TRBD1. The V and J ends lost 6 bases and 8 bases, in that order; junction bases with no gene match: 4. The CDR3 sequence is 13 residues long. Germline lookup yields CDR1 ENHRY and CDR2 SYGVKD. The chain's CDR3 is CAIRPTGGDIQYF. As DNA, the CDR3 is TGTGCCATCAGGCCGACAGGGGGCGACATTCAGTACTTC.

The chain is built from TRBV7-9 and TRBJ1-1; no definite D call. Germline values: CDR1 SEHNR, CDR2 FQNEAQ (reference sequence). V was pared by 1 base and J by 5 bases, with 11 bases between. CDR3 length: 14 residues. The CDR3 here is CASSLVGESTEAFF. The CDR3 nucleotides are TGTGCCAGCAGCTTAGTTGGGGAGAGTACTGAAGCTTTCTTT.

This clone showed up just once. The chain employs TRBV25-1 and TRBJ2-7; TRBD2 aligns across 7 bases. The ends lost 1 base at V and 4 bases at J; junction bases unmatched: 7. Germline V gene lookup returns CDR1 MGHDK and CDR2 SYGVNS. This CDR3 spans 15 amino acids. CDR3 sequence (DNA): TGTGCCAGCAGTGAATTGGCGGGAGAAGTATACGAGCAGTACTTC. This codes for CASSELAGEVYEQYF.

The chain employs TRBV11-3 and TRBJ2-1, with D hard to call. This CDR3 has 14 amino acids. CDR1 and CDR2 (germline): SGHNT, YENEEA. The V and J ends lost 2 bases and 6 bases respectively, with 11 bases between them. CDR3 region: CASSLTPAGNEQFF. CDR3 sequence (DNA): TGTGCCAGCAGCTTAACCCCCGCCGGCAATGAGCAGTTCTTC.

In nucleotides, the CDR3 is TGTGCCAGCAGCTTCCTGTTGGGAGAAGAAGCTTTCTTT. It is translated as CASSFLLGEEAFF. V is TRBV7-2 and J is TRBJ1-1; D gene unclear. The CDR3 has 13 residues. The germline V gene has CDR1 SGHTA and CDR2 FQGNSA. Trimming removed 3 bases at V and 8 bases at J, with 13 bases between.

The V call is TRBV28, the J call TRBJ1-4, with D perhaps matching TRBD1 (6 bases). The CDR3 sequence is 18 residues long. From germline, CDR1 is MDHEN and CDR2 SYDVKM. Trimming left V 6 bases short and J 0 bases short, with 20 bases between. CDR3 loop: CASSPSGGAPATNEKLFF. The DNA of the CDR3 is TGTGCCAGCAGCCCGAGCGGGGGGGCGCCAGCAACTAATGAAAAACTGTTTTTT.

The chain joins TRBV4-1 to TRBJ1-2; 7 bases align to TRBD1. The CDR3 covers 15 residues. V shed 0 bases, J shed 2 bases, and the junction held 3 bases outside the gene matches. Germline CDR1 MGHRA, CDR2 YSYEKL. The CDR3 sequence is CASSQDTGDNYGYTF. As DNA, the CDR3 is TGCGCCAGCAGCCAAGATACAGGGGACAACTATGGCTACACCTTC.

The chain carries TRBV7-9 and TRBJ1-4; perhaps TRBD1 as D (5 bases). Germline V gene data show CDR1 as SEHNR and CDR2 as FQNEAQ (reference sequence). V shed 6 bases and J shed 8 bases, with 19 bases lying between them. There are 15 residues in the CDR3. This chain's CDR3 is CASSPIQVLGEKLFF. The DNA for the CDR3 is TGTGCCAGCAGTCCTATACAGGTCTTAGGGGAAAAACTGTTTTTT.

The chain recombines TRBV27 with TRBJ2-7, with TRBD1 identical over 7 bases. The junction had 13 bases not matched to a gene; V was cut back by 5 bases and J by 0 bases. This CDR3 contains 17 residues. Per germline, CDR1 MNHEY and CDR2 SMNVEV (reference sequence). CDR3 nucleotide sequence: TGTGCCAGCAGTCCGGACACAGGGGTAAAGACCTCCTACGAGCAGTACTTC. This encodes CASSPDTGVKTSYEQYF.

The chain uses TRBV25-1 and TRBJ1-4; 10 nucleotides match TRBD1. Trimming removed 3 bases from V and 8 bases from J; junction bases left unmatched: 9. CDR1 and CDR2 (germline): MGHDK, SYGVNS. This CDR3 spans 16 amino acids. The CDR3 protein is CASSEWTGGSGEKLFF. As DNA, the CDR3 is TGTGCCAGCAGTGAGTGGACAGGGGGAAGTGGAGAAAAACTGTTTTTT.

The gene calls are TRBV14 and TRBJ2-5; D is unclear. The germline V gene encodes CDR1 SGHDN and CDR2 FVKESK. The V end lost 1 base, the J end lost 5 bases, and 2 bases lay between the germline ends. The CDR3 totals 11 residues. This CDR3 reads CASSQAETQYF. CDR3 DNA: TGTGCCAGCAGCCAAGCCGAGACCCAGTACTTC.

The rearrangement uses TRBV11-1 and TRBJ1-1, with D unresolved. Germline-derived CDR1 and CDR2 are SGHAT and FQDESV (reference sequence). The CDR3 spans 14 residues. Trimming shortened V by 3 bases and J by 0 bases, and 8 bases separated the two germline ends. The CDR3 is CASSFAKMNTEAFF. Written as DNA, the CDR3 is TGTGCCAGCAGCTTCGCCAAGATGAACACTGAAGCTTTCTTT.

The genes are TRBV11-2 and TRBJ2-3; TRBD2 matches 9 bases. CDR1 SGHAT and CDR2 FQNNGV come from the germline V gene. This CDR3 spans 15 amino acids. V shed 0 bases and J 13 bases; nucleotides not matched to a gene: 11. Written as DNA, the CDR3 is TGTGCCAGCAGCTTAGATGGGTTAGCGGGAGCCGAGGAGTATTTT. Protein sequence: CASSLDGLAGAEEYF.

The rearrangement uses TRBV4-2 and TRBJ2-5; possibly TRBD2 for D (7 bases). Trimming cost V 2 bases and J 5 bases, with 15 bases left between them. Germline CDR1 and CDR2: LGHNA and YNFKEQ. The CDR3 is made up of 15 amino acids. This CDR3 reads CASSQLGGGHETQYF. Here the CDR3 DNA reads TGTGCCAGCAGCCAACTAGGGGGGGGTCATGAGACCCAGTACTTC.

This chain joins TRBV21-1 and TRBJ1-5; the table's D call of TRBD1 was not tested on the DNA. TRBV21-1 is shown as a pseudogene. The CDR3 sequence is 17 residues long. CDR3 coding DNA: TGTGCCAGCAGCAAAGGGACAGGGGGACTCAGCAATCAGCCCCAGCATTTT. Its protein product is CASSKGTGGLSNQPQHF.